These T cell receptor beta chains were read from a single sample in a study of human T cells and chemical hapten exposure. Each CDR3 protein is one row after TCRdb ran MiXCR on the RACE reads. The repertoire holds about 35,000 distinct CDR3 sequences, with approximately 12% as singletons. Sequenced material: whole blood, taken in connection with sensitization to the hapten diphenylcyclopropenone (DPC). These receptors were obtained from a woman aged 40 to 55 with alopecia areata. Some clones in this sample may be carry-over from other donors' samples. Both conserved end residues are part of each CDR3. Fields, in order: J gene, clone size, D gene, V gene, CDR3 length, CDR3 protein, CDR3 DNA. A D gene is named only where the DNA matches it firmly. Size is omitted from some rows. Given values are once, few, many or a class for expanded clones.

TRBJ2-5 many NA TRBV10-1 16 CASSERVGLPRETQYF TGCGCCAGCAGTGAGCGGGTCGGGCTGCCAAGGGAGACCCAGTACTTC
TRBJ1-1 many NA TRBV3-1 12 CASSQSIRQSFF TGTGCCAGCAGCCAATCGATCAGGCAATCTTTCTTT
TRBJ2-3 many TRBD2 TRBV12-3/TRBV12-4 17 CASSPGTRYSSTDTQYF TGTGCCAGCAGTCCCGGGACTAGGTATTCTAGCACAGATACGCAGTATTTT
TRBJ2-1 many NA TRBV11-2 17 CASSPRRDGSSYNEQFF TGTGCCAGCAGCCCTAGAAGGGACGGAAGCTCCTACAATGAGCAGTTCTTC
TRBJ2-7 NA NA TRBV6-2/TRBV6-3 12 CASSDLIYEQYF TGTGCCAGCAGTGACCTCATCTACGAGCAGTACTTC
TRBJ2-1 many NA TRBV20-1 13 CSASPSGAKPEFF TGCAGTGCTAGTCCATCCGGGGCTAAACCGGAGTTCTTC
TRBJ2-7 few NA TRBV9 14 CASSVEAGSSEQYF TGTGCCAGCAGCGTAGAAGCAGGGTCGAGCGAGCAGTACTTC
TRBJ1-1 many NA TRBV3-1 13 CASSQGGSTEAFF TGTGCCAGCAGCCAAGGGGGGAGTACTGAAGCTTTCTTT
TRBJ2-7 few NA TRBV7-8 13 CASSVGNLGQQYF TGTGCCAGCAGCGTGGGGAATTTAGGCCAGCAGTACTTC
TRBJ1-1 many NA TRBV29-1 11 CSGGGVAEAFF TGCAGCGGAGGGGGTGTTGCTGAAGCTTTCTTT
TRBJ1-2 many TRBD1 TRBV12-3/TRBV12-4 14 CASSPGQGASGYTF TGTGCCAGCAGTCCCGGACAGGGTGCTTCTGGCTACACCTTC
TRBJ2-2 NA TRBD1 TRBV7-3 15 CASSTGQGADGELFF TGTGCCAGCAGCACGGGACAGGGGGCCGACGGGGAGCTGTTTTTT
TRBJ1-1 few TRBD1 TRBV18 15 CASSRRQGENTEAFF TGTGCCAGCTCCCGACGACAGGGGGAGAACACTGAAGCTTTCTTT
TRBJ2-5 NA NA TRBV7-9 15 CASSLASGYQETQYF TGTGCCAGCAGCTTAGCGTCGGGGTACCAAGAGACCCAGTACTTC
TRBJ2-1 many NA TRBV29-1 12 CSVQDWENEQFF TGCAGCGTCCAGGACTGGGAGAATGAGCAGTTCTTC
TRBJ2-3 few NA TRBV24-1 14 CATSDSGNTDTQYF TGTGCCACCAGTGATTCCGGGAATACAGATACGCAGTATTTT
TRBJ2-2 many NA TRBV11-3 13 CASSLPNTGELFF TGTGCCAGCAGCCTACCAAACACCGGGGAGCTGTTTTTT
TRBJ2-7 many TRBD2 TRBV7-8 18 CASSLEAGGAGPSYEQYF TGTGCCAGCAGCTTAGAAGCGGGGGGGGCCGGGCCTTCCTACGAGCAGTACTTC
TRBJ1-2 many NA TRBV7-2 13 CASSRDGNYGYTF TGTGCCAGCAGCCGGGACGGTAACTATGGCTACACCTTC
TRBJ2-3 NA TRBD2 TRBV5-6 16 CASTQSSGGSTDTQYF TGTGCCAGCACCCAATCGAGCGGGGGAAGCACAGATACGCAGTATTTT
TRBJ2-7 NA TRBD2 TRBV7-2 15 CASSLVAGGFYEQYF TGTGCCAGCAGCTTAGTAGCGGGAGGGTTTTACGAGCAGTACTTC
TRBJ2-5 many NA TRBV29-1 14 CSVVGGTVQETQYF TGCAGCGTTGTTGGGGGGACAGTTCAAGAGACCCAGTACTTC
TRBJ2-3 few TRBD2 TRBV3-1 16 CASSAKGTSVTDTQYF TGTGCCAGCAGCGCGAAGGGGACTAGCGTCACAGATACGCAGTATTTT
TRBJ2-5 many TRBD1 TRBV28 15 CASSLSGQGEETQYF TGTGCCAGCAGTTTATCAGGACAGGGGGAAGAGACCCAGTACTTC
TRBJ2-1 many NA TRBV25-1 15 CASSVSRGGYNEQFF TGTGCCAGCAGTGTCTCTCGAGGAGGCTACAATGAGCAGTTCTTC
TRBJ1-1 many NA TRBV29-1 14 CSVFRGLENTEAFF TGCAGCGTATTCCGGGGGCTTGAGAACACTGAAGCTTTCTTT
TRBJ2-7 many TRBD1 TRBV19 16 CASSRITGQGTYEQYF TGTGCCAGTAGTAGGATAACCGGACAGGGCACCTACGAGCAGTACTTC
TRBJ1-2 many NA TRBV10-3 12 CAIGEQNYGYTF TGTGCCATCGGGGAACAGAACTATGGCTACACCTTC
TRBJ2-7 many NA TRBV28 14 CASSLGSPGYEQYF TGTGCCAGCAGTTTAGGGAGCCCCGGCTACGAGCAGTACTTC
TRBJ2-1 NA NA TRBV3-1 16 CASSQVQTIPSNEQFF TGTGCCAGCAGCCAAGTCCAGACTATTCCTTCAAATGAGCAGTTCTTC
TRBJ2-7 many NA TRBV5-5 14 CASSFTGGPYEQYF TGTGCCAGCAGCTTTACAGGTGGACCCTACGAGCAGTACTTC
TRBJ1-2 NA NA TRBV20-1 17 CSARLRALLATMSGYTF TGCAGTGCTAGACTTCGGGCCCTCCTGGCAACAATGAGTGGCTACACCTTC
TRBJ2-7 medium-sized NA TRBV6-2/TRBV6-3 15 CASSFAGQRDYEQYF TGTGCCAGCAGTTTCGCGGGACAGAGGGACTACGAGCAGTACTTC
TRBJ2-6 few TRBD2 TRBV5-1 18 CASSLTAGGRNRANVLTF TGCGCCAGCAGCTTAACCGCGGGGGGCCGCAATAGGGCCAACGTCCTGACTTTC
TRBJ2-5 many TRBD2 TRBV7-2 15 CASSIAGGRQETQYF TGTGCCAGCAGCATAGCGGGGGGGCGTCAAGAGACCCAGTACTTC
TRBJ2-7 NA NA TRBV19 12 CATRGEGWEQYF TGTGCCACCAGGGGTGAAGGGTGGGAGCAGTACTTC
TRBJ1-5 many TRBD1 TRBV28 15 CASSWGQGVGQPQHF TGTGCCAGCAGTTGGGGTCAGGGGGTTGGGCAGCCCCAGCATTTT
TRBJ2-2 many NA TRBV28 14 CASLSGGATGELFF TGTGCCAGCCTCTCAGGGGGGGCCACCGGGGAGCTGTTTTTT
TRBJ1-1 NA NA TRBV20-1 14 CSARAEVGGTEAFF TGCAGTGCTAGAGCCGAGGTGGGGGGCACTGAAGCTTTCTTT
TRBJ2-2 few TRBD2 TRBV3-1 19 CASSQVAAGAFVYTGELFF TGTGCCAGCAGCCAAGTTGCAGCGGGAGCATTTGTATACACCGGGGAGCTGTTTTTT
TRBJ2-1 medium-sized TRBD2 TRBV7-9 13 CASSTSGSNEQFF TGTGCCAGCAGTACTAGCGGGAGCAATGAGCAGTTCTTC
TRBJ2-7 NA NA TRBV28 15 CASSPPIGSSYEQYF TGTGCCAGCAGCCCTCCGATAGGGAGCTCCTACGAGCAGTACTTC
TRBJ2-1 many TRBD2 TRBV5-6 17 CASSFDGLAEIYNEQFF TGTGCCAGCAGCTTTGACGGCCTAGCGGAGATTTACAATGAGCAGTTCTTC
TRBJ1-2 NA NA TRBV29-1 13 CSATGTGNHGYTF TGCAGCGCGACAGGAACGGGTAATCACGGCTACACCTTC
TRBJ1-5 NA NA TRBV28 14 CASTPAGGDQPQHF TGTGCCAGCACCCCTGCGGGAGGGGATCAGCCCCAGCATTTT
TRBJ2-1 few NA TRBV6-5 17 CASSYSRGGLAYNEQFF TGTGCCAGCAGTTATTCCAGGGGGGGACTAGCCTACAATGAGCAGTTCTTC
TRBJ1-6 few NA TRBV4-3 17 CASSRVLELTYNSPLHF TGCGCCAGCAGCCGAGTTCTCGAGCTTACTTATAATTCACCCCTCCACTTT
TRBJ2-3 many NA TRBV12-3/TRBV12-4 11 CASSPTDTQYF TGTGCCAGCAGCCCGACAGATACGCAGTATTTT
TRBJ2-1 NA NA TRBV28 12 CASSPMQDEQFF TGTGCCAGCAGTCCCATGCAGGATGAGCAGTTCTTC
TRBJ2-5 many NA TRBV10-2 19 CASSGSRNTPLKYQETQYF TGCGCCAGCAGTGGGTCGCGTAACACCCCCCTCAAGTACCAAGAGACCCAGTACTTC
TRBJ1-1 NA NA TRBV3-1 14 CASSPAGANTEAFF TGTGCCAGCAGCCCCGCCGGGGCGAACACTGAAGCTTTCTTT
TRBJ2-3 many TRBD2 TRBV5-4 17 CASSTRLAGSSTDTQYF TGTGCCAGCAGCACCCGACTAGCGGGGTCCAGCACAGATACGCAGTATTTT
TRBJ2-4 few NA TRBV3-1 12 CASSQETRIQYF TGTGCCAGCAGCCAAGAAACTCGTATTCAGTACTTC
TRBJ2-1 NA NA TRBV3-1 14 CASSQGGFGNEQFF TGTGCCAGCAGCCAAGGGGGGTTCGGCAATGAGCAGTTCTTC
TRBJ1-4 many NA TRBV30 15 CAWSPLPDRFEKLFF TGTGCCTGGAGTCCCCTGCCGGACAGATTTGAAAAACTGTTTTTT
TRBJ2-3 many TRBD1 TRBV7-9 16 CASSFGRTGGTDTQYF TGTGCCAGCAGCTTTGGACGGACAGGGGGCACAGATACGCAGTATTTT
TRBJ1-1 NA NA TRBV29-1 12 CSVEKGNTEAFF TGCAGCGTTGAAAAGGGGAACACTGAAGCTTTCTTT
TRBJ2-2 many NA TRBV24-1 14 CATSDPIATGELFF TGTGCCACCAGTGATCCCATAGCGACCGGGGAGCTGTTTTTT
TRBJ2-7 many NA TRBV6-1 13 CASRAGSSYEQYF TGTGCCAGCAGGGCGGGGAGCTCCTACGAGCAGTACTTC
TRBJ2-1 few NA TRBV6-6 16 CASSWLGLQSYNEQFF TGTGCCAGCAGTTGGCTCGGGCTACAAAGCTACAATGAGCAGTTCTTC